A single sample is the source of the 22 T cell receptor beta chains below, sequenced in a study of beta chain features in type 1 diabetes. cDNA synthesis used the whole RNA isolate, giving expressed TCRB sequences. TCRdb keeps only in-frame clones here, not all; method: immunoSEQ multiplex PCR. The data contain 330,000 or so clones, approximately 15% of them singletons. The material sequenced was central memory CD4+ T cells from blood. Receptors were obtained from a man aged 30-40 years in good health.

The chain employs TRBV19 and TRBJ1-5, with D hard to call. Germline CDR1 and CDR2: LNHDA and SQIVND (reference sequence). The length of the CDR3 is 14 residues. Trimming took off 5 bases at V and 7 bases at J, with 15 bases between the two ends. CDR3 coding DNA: TGTGCCAGTAGTTTACACCCTCCAATGCAGCCCCAGCATTTT. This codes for CASSLHPPMQPQHF.

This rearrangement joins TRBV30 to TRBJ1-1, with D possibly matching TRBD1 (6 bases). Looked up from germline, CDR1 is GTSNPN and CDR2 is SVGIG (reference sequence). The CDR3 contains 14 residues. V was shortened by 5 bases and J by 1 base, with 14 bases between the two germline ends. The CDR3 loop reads CAWGTGKGNTEAFF. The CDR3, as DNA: TGTGCCTGGGGTACAGGGAAGGGGAACACTGAAGCTTTCTTT. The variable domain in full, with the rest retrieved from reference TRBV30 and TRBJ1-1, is SQTIHQWPATLVQPVGSPLSLECTVEGTSNPNLYWYRQAAGRGLQLLFYSVGIGQISSEVPQNLSASRPQDRQFILSSKKLLLSDSGFYLCAWGTGKGNTEAFFGQGTRLTVV.

The CDR3 loop is CASSYPLGLAGTNQETQYF. The CDR3 DNA sequence: TGTGCCAGCAGCTATCCCTTGGGGCTAGCGGGGACTAATCAAGAGACCCAGTACTTC. The rearrangement joins TRBV5-6 to TRBJ2-5; 9 bases match TRBD2. This CDR3 comprises 19 residues. Germline trimming cut 3 bases from V and 2 bases from J; bases unmatched to any gene: 17. The germline CDR1 and CDR2 sequences are SGHDT and YYEEEE.

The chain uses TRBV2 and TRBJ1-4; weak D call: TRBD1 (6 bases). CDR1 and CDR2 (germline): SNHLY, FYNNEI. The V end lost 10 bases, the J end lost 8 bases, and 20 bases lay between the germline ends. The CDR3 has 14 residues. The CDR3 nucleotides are TGTGCCACAAAGGGGACACTATTTGGGGAAAAACTGTTTTTT. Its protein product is CATKGTLFGEKLFF.

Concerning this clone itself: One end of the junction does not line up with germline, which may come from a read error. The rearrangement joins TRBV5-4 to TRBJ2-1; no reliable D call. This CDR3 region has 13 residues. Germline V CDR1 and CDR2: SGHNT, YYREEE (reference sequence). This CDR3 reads CASSQERYNEQFF. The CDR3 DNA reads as TGCGCCAGCAGCCAAGAGAGGTACAATGAGCAGTTCTTC.

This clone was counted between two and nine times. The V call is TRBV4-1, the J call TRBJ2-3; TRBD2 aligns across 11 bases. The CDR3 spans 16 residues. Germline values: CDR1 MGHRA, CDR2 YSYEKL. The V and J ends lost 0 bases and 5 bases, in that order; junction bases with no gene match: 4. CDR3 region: CASSQETSGRIDTQYF. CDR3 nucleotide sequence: TGCGCCAGCAGCCAAGAAACTAGCGGGAGAATAGATACGCAGTATTTT.

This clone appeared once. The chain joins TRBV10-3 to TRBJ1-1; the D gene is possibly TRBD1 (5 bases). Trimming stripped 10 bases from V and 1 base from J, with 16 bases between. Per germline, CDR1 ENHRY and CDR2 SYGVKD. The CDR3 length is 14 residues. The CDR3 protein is CATALQVPNTEAFF. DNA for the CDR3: TGTGCCACCGCCCTACAGGTACCGAACACTGAAGCTTTCTTT.

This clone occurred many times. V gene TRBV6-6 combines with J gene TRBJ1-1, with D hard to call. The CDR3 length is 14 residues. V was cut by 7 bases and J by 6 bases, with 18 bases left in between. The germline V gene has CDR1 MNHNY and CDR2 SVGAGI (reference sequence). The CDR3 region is CASTPTPGLAEAFF. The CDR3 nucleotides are TGTGCCAGCACCCCCACCCCGGGTCTGGCTGAAGCTTTCTTT.

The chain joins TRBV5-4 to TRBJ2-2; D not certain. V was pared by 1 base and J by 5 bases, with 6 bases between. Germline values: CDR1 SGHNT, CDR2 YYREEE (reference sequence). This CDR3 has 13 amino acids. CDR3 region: CASSLHPTGELFF. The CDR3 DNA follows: TGTGCCAGCAGCTTGCACCCGACCGGGGAGCTGTTTTTT.

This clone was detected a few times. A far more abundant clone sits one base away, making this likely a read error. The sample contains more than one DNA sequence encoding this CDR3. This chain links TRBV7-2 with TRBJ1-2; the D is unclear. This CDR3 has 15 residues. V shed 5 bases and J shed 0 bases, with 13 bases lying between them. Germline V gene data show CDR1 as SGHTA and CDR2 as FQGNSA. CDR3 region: CASSQNRVANYGYTF. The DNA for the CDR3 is TGTGCCAGCAGCCAAAACAGAGTAGCTAACTATGGCTACACCTTC.

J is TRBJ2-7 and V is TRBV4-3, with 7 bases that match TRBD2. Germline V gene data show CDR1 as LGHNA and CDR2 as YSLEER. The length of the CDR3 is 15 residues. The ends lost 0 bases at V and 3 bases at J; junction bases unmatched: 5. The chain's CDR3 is CASSQDTASGYEQYF. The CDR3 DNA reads TGCGCCAGCAGCCAAGATACCGCTAGCGGCTACGAGCAGTACTTC.

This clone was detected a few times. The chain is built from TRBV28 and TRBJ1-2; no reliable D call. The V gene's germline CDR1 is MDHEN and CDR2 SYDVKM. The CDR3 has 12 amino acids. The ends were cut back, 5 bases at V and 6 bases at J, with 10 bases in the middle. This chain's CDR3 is CASSPRRDGYTF. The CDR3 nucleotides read TGTGCCAGCAGTCCCCGACGGGATGGCTACACCTTC.

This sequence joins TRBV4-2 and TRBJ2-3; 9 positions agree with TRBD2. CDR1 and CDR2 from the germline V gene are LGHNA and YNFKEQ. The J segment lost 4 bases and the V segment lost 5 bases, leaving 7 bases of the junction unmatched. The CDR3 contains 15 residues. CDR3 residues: CASSTGLANADTQYF. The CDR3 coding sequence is TGTGCCAGCAGCACGGGACTAGCCAACGCAGATACGCAGTATTTT.

The CDR3 loop reads CASSAGGTDTQYF. The CDR3 nucleotides read TGTGCCAGCAGTGCAGGGGGAACAGATACGCAGTATTTT. The chain combines TRBV2 with TRBJ2-3; 7 nucleotides align to TRBD1. The CDR3 has 13 residues. J was trimmed by 3 bases and V by 4 bases; bases with no gene match: 1. Germline CDR1 and CDR2: SNHLY and FYNNEI.

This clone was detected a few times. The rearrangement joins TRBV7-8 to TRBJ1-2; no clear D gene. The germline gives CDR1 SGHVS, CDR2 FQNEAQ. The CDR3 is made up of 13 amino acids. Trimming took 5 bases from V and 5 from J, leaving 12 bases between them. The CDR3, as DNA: TGTGCCAGCAGCCCCAGGTTTGGGTATGGCTACACCTTC. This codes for CASSPRFGYGYTF.

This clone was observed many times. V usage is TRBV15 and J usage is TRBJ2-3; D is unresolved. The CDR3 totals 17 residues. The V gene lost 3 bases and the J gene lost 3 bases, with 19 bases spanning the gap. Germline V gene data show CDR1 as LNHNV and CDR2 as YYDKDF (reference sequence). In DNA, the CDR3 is TGTGCCACCAGCAGTAAATTAGGTCGCACGGTGACAGATACGCAGTATTTT. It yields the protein CATSSKLGRTVTDTQYF.

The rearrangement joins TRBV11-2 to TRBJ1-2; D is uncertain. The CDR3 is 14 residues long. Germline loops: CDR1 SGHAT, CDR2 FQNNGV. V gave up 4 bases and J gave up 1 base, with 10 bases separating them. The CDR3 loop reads CASSSSQYNYGYTF. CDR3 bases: TGTGCCAGCAGCTCAAGCCAGTATAACTATGGCTACACCTTC.

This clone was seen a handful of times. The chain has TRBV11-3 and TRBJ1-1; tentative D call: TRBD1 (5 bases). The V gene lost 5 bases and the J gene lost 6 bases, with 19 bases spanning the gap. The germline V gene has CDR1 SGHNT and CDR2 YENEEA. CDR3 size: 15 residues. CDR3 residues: CASSDPTVRAPEAFF. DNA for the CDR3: TGTGCCAGCAGCGACCCGACAGTGAGGGCCCCTGAAGCTTTCTTT.

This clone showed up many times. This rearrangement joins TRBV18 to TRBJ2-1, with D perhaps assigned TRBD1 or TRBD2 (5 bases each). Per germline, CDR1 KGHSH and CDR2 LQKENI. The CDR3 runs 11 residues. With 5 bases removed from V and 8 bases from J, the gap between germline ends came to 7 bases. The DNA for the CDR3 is TGTGCCAGCTCATTGGGGGATGAGCAGTTCTTC. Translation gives CASSLGDEQFF.

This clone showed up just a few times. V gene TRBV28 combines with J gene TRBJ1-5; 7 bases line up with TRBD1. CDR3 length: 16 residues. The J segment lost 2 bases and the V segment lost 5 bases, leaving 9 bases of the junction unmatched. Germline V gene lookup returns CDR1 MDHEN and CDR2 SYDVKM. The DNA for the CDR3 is TGTGCCAGCAGTACAAGCGGACAGGAGGGCAATCAGCCCCAGCATTTT. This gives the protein CASSTSGQEGNQPQHF.

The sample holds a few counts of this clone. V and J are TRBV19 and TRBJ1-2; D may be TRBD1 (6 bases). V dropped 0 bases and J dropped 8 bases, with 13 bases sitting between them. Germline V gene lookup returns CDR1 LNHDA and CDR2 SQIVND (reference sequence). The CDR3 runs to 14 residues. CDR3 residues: CASSIDRGAGGYTF. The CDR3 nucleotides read TGTGCCAGTAGTATAGATCGGGGGGCAGGCGGCTACACCTTC. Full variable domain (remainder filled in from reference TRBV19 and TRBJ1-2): DGGITQSPKYLFRKEGQNVTLSCEQNLNHDAMYWYRQDPGQGLRLIYYSQIVNDFQKGDIAEGYSVSREKKESFPLTVTSAQKNPTAFYLCASSIDRGAGGYTFGSGTRLTVV.

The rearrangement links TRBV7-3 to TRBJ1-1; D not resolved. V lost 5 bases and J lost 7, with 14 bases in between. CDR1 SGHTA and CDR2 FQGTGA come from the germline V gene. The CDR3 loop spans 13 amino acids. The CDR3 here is CASSPTNELEAFF. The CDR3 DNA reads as TGTGCCAGCAGCCCAACGAACGAGCTTGAAGCTTTCTTT.